What follows are 20 T cell receptor beta chains derived from one specimen sequenced in a study of blood T cell repertoires in COVID-19. TCRdb's copy holds only in-frame clones and misses some; the assay was immunoSEQ multiplex PCR. Of about 110,000 clones listed, 65% to 80% are singletons. The sequencing sample was made of peripheral blood. Source of these receptors: a woman between 35 and 50 years old with acute or convalescent COVID-19.

This chain uses TRBV5-1 with TRBJ2-3, with D possibly being TRBD2 (6 bases). There are 16 residues in the CDR3. V dropped 5 bases and J dropped 0 bases, with 16 bases sitting between them. Germline lookup yields CDR1 SGHRS and CDR2 YFSETQ. This CDR3 is CASSWGLITSTDTQYF. CDR3 DNA sequence: TGCGCCAGCAGTTGGGGACTGATAACTAGCACAGATACGCAGTATTTT.

The V gene is TRBV7-9, the J gene TRBJ2-2; 7 bases are a match to TRBD1. Germline V CDR1 and CDR2: SEHNR, FQNEAQ (reference sequence). With 2 bases clipped from V and 4 bases from J, the junction kept 4 bases outside the gene matches. This CDR3 has 15 amino acids. The CDR3 bases are TGTGCCAGCAGCTTACTGACAGGGCTCACCGGGGAGCTGTTTTTT. Protein sequence: CASSLLTGLTGELFF.

The V call is TRBV7-3, the J call TRBJ2-1; tentatively, D is TRBD2 (5 bases). Trimming pared 2 bases from V and 8 bases from J, leaving 13 bases between. Germline CDR1 and CDR2: SGHTA and FQGTGA. CDR3 length: 14 amino acids. This chain's CDR3 is CASSLGLAFDEQFF. CDR3 bases: TGTGCCAGCAGCTTAGGCCTAGCCTTCGATGAGCAGTTCTTC.

The chain combines TRBV19 with TRBJ2-5; D uncertain. V shed 1 base and J shed 4 bases, with 7 bases lying between them. Germline CDR1 and CDR2: LNHDA and SQIVND (reference sequence). The length of the CDR3 is 13 residues. CDR3 sequence (DNA): TGTGCCAGTAGTATAGTAAGAGGAGAGACCCAGTACTTC. This encodes CASSIVRGETQYF. Full variable domain (outside the CDR3, taken from reference TRBV19 and TRBJ2-5): DGGITQSPKYLFRKEGQNVTLSCEQNLNHDAMYWYRQDPGQGLRLIYYSQIVNDFQKGDIAEGYSVSREKKESFPLTVTSAQKNPTAFYLCASSIVRGETQYFGPGTRLLVL.

This clone was seen once. The chain is built from TRBV4-1 and TRBJ1-6; TRBD1 matches at 7 bases. V lost 0 bases, J lost 10 bases, and 21 bases stayed unmatched. The CDR3 is made up of 20 amino acids. The germline V gene has CDR1 MGHRA and CDR2 YSYEKL. DNA of the CDR3: TGCGCCAGCAGCCAAGACAGCACGGCAGAGGTCGGACAGGTGTTCTCACCCCTCCACTTT. Its protein is CASSQDSTAEVGQVFSPLHF.

This clone was seen only once. The chain recombines TRBV11-2 with TRBJ1-1; TRBD1 aligns across 7 bases. The CDR3 has 13 residues. V was pared by 0 bases and J by 7 bases, with 2 bases of the junction left unmatched. Germline loops: CDR1 SGHAT, CDR2 FQNNGV. The CDR3 DNA reads as TGTGCCAGCAGCTTAGATAGGGGGCATGAAGCTTTCTTT. Translated: CASSLDRGHEAFF.

The chain joins TRBV5-1 to TRBJ2-7, with D maybe TRBD1 (5 bases). Germline V lookup: CDR1 SGHRS, CDR2 YFSETQ. The CDR3 has 14 amino acids. Trimming removed 0 bases at V and 3 bases at J, with 10 bases between. CDR3 sequence (DNA): TGCGCCAGCAGCTTGGACCCAGGGATCTACGAGCAGTACTTC. Translation: CASSLDPGIYEQYF.

This clone has just a few counts. The V gene is TRBV5-1, the J gene TRBJ2-3; 8 positions agree with TRBD1. V gave up 5 bases and J gave up 2 bases; unmatched junction bases: 4. CDR1 is SGHRS, CDR2 YFSETQ, per germline. CDR3 length: 14 amino acids. The CDR3 DNA is TGCGCCAGCAGACGACAGGGGTTCACAGATACGCAGTATTTT. It codes for CASRRQGFTDTQYF.

Turning to this clone: Other DNA sequences within the sample encode an identical CDR3. This chain uses TRBV3-1 (or the pseudogene TRBV3-2) with TRBJ2-7; TRBD1 aligns across 8 bases. CDR3 length: 14 amino acids. V gave up 4 bases and J gave up 0 bases; unmatched junction bases: 2. The germline V gene encodes CDR1 LGHDT and CDR2 YNNKEL (reference sequence). The CDR3 bases are TGTGCCAGCAGCCGGACAGGGAGCTCCTACGAGCAGTACTTC. Translation gives CASSRTGSSYEQYF.

V gene TRBV18 combines with J gene TRBJ2-3, with D possibly being TRBD2 (6 bases). V shed 3 bases and J shed 5 bases, with 12 bases lying between them. The CDR3 has 14 amino acids. Germline CDR1 and CDR2: KGHSH and LQKENI. The CDR3 loop reads CASSPGTVRDTQYF. For the CDR3, the DNA is TGTGCCAGCTCACCGGGGACTGTCAGAGATACGCAGTATTTT.

DNA of the CDR3: TGTGCCAGCAGTTTACGGCCAGGGGATGGCTACACCTTC. This encodes CASSLRPGDGYTF. The chain has TRBV12-3 or TRBV12-4 and TRBJ1-2, with D tentatively TRBD1 (6 bases). This CDR3 comprises 13 residues. With 2 bases removed from V and 6 bases from J, the gap between germline ends came to 10 bases.

The chain couples TRBV6-5 to TRBJ1-3, with 9 bases aligning to TRBD1. The V gene's germline CDR1 is MNHEY and CDR2 SVGAGI. The CDR3 loop spans 14 amino acids. The ends lost 10 bases at V and 2 bases at J; junction bases unmatched: 6. The CDR3 region is CAILQGAPGNTIYF. The CDR3 nucleotides are TGTGCCATCCTACAGGGGGCGCCTGGAAACACCATATATTTT.

The CDR3 region is CASSQGGLSGNTIYF. The CDR3 DNA is TGTGCCAGCAGCCAGGGTGGGCTCTCTGGAAACACCATATATTTT. This rearrangement joins TRBV14 to TRBJ1-3, with D uncertain. Per the germline V gene, CDR1 is SGHDN and CDR2 is FVKESK. CDR3 length: 15 amino acids. The V and J ends lost 3 bases and 0 bases respectively, with 9 bases between them.

The chain is built from TRBV2 and TRBJ2-6, with D possibly matching TRBD1 (6 bases). There are 14 residues in the CDR3. V lost 5 bases to trimming and J lost 7 bases, with 12 bases between them. Per the germline V gene, CDR1 is SNHLY and CDR2 is FYNNEI. The CDR3 here is CASSRLQGANVLTF. The CDR3 DNA is TGTGCCAGCAGTCGATTACAGGGAGCCAACGTCCTGACTTTC. Full variable domain (missing parts from reference TRBV2 and TRBJ2-6): EPEVTQTPSHQVTQMGQEVILRCVPISNHLYFYWYRQILGQKVEFLVSFYNNEISEKSEIFDDQFSVERPDGSNFTLKIRSTKLEDSAMYFCASSRLQGANVLTFGAGSRLTVL.

CDR3 region: CASSLSRGATNEKLFF. The DNA of the CDR3 is TGTGCCAGCTCACTCTCTAGGGGCGCAACTAATGAAAAACTGTTTTTT. The V call is TRBV18, the J call TRBJ1-4, with a possible D match to TRBD1 (5 bases). Germline V lookup: CDR1 KGHSH, CDR2 LQKENI. The CDR3 spans 16 residues. V lost 4 bases and J lost 0, with 12 bases in between.

The chain couples TRBV20-1 to TRBJ2-7, with a weak D call TRBD2 (5 bases). Looked up from germline, CDR1 is DFQATT and CDR2 is SNEGSKA (reference sequence). This CDR3 has 11 residues. V was pared by 7 bases and J by 4 bases, with 11 bases between. The CDR3 reads CSGRLIYEQYF. The DNA of the CDR3 is TGCAGTGGGAGGCTGATTTACGAGCAGTACTTC.

The chain carries TRBV24-1 and TRBJ2-7, with unresolved D. This CDR3 is 13 amino acids long. Germline values: CDR1 KGHDR, CDR2 SFDVKD. V lost 5 bases and J 1 base, leaving 8 bases between the germline ends. Here the CDR3 reads CATSGSPSYEQYF. Written as DNA, the CDR3 is TGTGCCACCAGTGGTTCCCCGTCCTACGAGCAGTACTTC.

The genes are TRBV5-5 and TRBJ1-3; TRBD1 matches at 8 bases. Trimming removed 0 bases from V and 4 bases from J; junction bases left unmatched: 0. This CDR3 has 14 residues. Germline V gene sequence: CDR1 SGHKS, CDR2 YYEKEE (reference sequence). DNA for the CDR3: TGTGCCAGCAGCTTGGCAGGGGGCGGAAACACCATATATTTT. This translates into CASSLAGGGNTIYF.

This clone was recorded only once. This rearrangement joins TRBV15 to TRBJ2-5; perhaps TRBD1 as D (5 bases). Deletions cut 5 bases from V and 2 bases from J, with 12 bases between. CDR1 LNHNV and CDR2 YYDKDF come from the germline V gene (reference sequence). The CDR3 length is 14 residues. CDR3 loop: CATSPRVGQETQYF. CDR3 in DNA: TGTGCCACCAGCCCCAGGGTGGGACAAGAGACCCAGTACTTC.

This clone was detected a few times. The chain employs TRBV11-2 and TRBJ1-5; unclear D gene. CDR1 and CDR2 (germline): SGHAT, FQNNGV. The CDR3 sequence is 13 residues long. V lost 1 base and J 7 bases, leaving 8 bases between the germline ends. CDR3 residues: CASSLGSGQPQHF. DNA for the CDR3: TGTGCCAGCAGCTTAGGGTCAGGACAGCCCCAGCATTTT.